The clone carrying this T cell receptor beta chain was seen more than once but under ten times. Template switching with 5'RACE generated the TCR cDNA and added a universal primer site and UMIs. In TCRdb, the 5' RACE reads were re-called with MiXCR into one record per CDR3 protein. In the table there are around 310,000 distinct CDR3 sequences, almost 4% of which are singletons. The data were obtained in a study of T cells after yellow fever vaccination. CDR1 is LGHNA, CDR2 YSLEER, per germline. Trimming cost V 0 bases and J 0 bases; bases outside gene matches: 8. The CDR3 sequence is 18 residues long. The chain has TRBV4-3 and TRBJ2-3, with TRBD2 matching over 8 bases. This sequence was found in a man younger than 30 who received the YFV17D yellow fever vaccine. Material: PBMCs, obtained 5 days after the yellow fever booster vaccination. The CDR3 sequence is CASSQDGPSGGSTDTQYF. The DNA of the CDR3 is TGCGCCAGCAGCCAAGACGGTCCGAGCGGGGGAAGCACAGATACGCAGTATTTT.